One T cell receptor beta chain is described in this entry. The antigen remains unidentified. The CDR3 is 18 amino acids. The germline V gene encodes CDR1 SNHLY and CDR2 FYNNEI. Trimming shortened V by 2 bases and J by 0 bases, and 17 bases separated the two germline ends. This sample was taken from a study of long-term antiretroviral therapy in people with HIV. Overall study context: Collection of the earliest samples took place about a decade ahead of the 2015 immediate-ART recommendation. Overall study results and limits: Clonotypes expanded prior to ART showed repertoire dominance at all sampled time points. Older ART regimens were possibly in use when the blood was collected between about 2003 and 2017. Comparison with controls showed narrower CDR3 length ranges in HIV repertoires.

The assay, immunoSEQ v3.0, was run at survey level. The data were produced by immunoSEQ multiplex PCR, yet TCRdb's version contains in-frame clones alone and is incomplete. Among about 34,000 clones listed, 94% were seen once. This specimen was unsorted PBMCs, taken 5.1 years after starting antiretroviral therapy. This TCR came from a woman aged 45 to 65 with HIV. V gene TRBV2 combines with J gene TRBJ1-5, with TRBD1 as a possible D gene (6 bases). The CDR3: CASSEPAKGDYSNQPQHF. The CDR3 DNA is TGTGCCAGCAGTGAACCGGCCAAGGGGGATTATAGCAATCAGCCCCAGCATTTT.